This TCR beta chain was retrieved from a study of cytomegalovirus exposure and HLA in healthy donors. Some clones are missing from TCRdb's copy, which holds only in-frame ones; the method was immunoSEQ multiplex PCR. Of about 280,000 clones listed, more than 75% are singletons. The donors were in the roughly 120-subject validation cohort; that cohort was separate from the approximately 730-subject first cohort. Study results and caveats: In vitro data verified a few CMV-associated chains as specific for CMV antigens.

The ends were cut back, 5 bases at V and 4 bases at J, with 10 bases in the middle. This CDR3 spans 13 amino acids. Germline CDR1 and CDR2: SGHDT and YYEEEE. On this clone: What it recognizes is unknown.

Sequenced sample: PBMCs. The chain recombines TRBV5-6 with TRBJ1-5; D is perhaps TRBD1 (5 bases). This sequence was found in a woman aged 18-35 years in good health and CMV-seronegative. CDR3 nucleotide sequence: TGTGCCAGCAGTAAGACAGAGAATCAGCCCCAGCATTTT. Encoded protein: CASSKTENQPQHF. The full variable domain, with the rest looked up from reference TRBV5-6 and TRBJ1-5, is DAGVTQSPTHLIKTRGQQVTLRCSPKSGHDTVSWYQQALGQGPQFIFQYYEEEERQRGNFPDRFSGHQFPNYSSELNVNALLLGDSALYLCASSKTENQPQHFGDGTRLSIL.